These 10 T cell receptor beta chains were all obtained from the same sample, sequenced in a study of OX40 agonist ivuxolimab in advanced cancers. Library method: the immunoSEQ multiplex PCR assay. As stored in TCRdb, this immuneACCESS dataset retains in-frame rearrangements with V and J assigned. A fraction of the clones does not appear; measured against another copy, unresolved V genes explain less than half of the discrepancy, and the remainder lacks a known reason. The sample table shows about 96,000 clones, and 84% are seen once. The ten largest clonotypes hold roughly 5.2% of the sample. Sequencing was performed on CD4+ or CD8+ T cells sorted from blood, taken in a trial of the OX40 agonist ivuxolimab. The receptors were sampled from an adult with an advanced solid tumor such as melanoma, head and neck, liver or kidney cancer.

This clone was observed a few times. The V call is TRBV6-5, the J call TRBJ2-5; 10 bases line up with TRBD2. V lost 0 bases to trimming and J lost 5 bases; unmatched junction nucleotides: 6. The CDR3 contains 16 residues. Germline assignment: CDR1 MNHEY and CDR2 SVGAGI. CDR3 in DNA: TGTGCCAGCAGTTACTCCTCTAGCGGGAGTTTGGAGACCCAGTACTTC. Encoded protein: CASSYSSSGSLETQYF.

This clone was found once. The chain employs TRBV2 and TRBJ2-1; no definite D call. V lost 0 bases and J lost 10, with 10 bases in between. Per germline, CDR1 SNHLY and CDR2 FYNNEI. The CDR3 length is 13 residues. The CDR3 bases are TGTGCCAGCAGTGAAGCGTTCGGTGGGGAGCAGTTCTTC. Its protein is CASSEAFGGEQFF. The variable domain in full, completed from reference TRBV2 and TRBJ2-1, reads EPEVTQTPSHQVTQMGQEVILRCVPISNHLYFYWYRQILGQKVEFLVSFYNNEISEKSEIFDDQFSVERPDGSNFTLKIRSTKLEDSAMYFCASSEAFGGEQFFGPGTRLTVL.

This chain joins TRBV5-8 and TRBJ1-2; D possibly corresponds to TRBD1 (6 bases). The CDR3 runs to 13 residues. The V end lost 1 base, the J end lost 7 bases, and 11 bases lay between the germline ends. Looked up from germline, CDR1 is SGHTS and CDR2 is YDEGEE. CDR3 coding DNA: TGTGCCAGCAGCTTGACAGGGTCCGGTGGCTACACCTTC. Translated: CASSLTGSGGYTF.

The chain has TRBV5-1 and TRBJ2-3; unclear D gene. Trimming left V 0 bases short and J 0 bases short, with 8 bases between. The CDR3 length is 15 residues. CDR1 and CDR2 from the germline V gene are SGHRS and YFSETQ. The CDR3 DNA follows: TGCGCCAGCAGCTTGGCCTTGGCGAGCACAGATACGCAGTATTTT. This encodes CASSLALASTDTQYF.

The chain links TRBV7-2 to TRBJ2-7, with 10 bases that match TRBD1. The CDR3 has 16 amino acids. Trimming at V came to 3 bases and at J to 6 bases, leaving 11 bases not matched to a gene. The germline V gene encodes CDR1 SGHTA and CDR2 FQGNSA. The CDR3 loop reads CASSFETMTGGFEQYF. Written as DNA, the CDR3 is TGTGCCAGCAGCTTCGAAACTATGACAGGGGGCTTCGAGCAGTACTTC.

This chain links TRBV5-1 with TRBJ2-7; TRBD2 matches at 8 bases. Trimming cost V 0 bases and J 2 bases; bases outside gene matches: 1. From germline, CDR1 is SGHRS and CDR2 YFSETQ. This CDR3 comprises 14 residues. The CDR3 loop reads CASSLEAGAYEQYF. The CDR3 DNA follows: TGCGCCAGCAGCTTGGAAGCGGGGGCCTACGAGCAGTACTTC.

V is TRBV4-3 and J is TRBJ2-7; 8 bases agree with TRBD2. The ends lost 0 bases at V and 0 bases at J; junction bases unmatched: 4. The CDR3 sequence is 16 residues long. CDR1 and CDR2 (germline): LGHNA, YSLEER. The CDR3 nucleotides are TGCGCCAGCAGCCAAGAGTCTAGCGGGCTCTCCTACGAGCAGTACTTC. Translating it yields CASSQESSGLSYEQYF.

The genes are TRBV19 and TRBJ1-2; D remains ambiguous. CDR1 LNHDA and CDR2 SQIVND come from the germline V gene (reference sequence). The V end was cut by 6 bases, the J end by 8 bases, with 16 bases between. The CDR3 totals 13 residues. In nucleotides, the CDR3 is TGTGCCAGTAGCCCCCAGTTAGGGCGGGGCTACACCTTC. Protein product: CASSPQLGRGYTF.

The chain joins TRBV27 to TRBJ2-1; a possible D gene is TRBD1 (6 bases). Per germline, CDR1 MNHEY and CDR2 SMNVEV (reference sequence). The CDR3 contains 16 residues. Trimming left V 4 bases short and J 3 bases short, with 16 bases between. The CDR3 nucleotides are TGTGCCAGCAGTTCTAGAGGACAGACCCTCTACAATGAGCAGTTCTTC. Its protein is CASSSRGQTLYNEQFF.

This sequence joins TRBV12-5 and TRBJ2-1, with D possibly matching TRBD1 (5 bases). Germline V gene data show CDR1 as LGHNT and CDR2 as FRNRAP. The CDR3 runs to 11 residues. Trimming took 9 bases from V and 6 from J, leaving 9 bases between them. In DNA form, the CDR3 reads TGTGCTAGCGCTGACAGCAATGAGCAGTTCTTC. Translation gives CASADSNEQFF. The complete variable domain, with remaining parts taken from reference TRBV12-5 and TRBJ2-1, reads DARVTQTPRHKVTEMGQEVTMRCQPILGHNTVFWYRQTMMQGLELLAYFRNRAPLDDSGMPKDRFSAEMPDATLATLKIQPSEPRDSAVYFCASADSNEQFFGPGTRLTVL.